This TCR beta chain originates from a study of CD4 T cells in relation to SARS-CoV-2 and coronaviruses. The overall study: Of the patients, 7 or 8 were male, a few female, two Hispanic.

The assay was immunoSEQ multiplex PCR, and TCRdb's table has in-frame clones only and misses some. Of tens of thousands of clones listed, under 95% were seen once; the top ten hold roughly 0.4%. The receptor comes from an adult with COVID-19. Input material: naive CD4+ T cells from PBMCs. Subset meaning: naive CD4+ T cells isolated by negative enrichment.

The CDR3 protein is CAWGAGAGELFF. The DNA of the CDR3 is TGTGCCTGGGGGGCAGGGGCCGGGGAGCTGTTTTTT. This sequence joins TRBV30 and TRBJ2-2, with a tentative D call TRBD1 (6 bases). CDR3 length: 12 amino acids. V was pared by 5 bases and J by 6 bases, with 10 bases between. Per the germline V gene, CDR1 is GTSNPN and CDR2 is SVGIG (reference sequence).